The T cell receptor (beta chain) described here comes from a study of blood T cell repertoires in COVID-19. Across the whole study: Acute-phase and convalescent COVID-19 samples originated in the United States, Italy and Spain. T cells, B-cell-depleted T cells, or PBMCs supplied cDNA or gDNA.

How the authors handled the data: Nucleated cell number was recorded as an estimate derived from reference gene primer amplification. Sequencing used immunoSEQ multiplex PCR; TCRdb keeps in-frame clones, though not all of them. V, J and clone size are taken as reported in that table, and D and trimming were inferred from the DNA itself. The repertoire holds about 250,000 clones, with about four fifths as singletons. The origin of this receptor is a middle-aged woman who had recovered from COVID-19. Sequences were obtained from peripheral blood.

CDR3 region: CASSGTSGMETQYF. The CDR3 nucleotides are TGTGCCAGCTCTGGGACTAGCGGGATGGAGACCCAGTACTTC. The chain couples TRBV6-5 to TRBJ2-5; TRBD2 matches 13 bases. J lost 5 bases, V lost 8 bases, and 5 bases had no gene match. Germline V lookup: CDR1 MNHEY, CDR2 SVGAGI. This CDR3 contains 14 residues.